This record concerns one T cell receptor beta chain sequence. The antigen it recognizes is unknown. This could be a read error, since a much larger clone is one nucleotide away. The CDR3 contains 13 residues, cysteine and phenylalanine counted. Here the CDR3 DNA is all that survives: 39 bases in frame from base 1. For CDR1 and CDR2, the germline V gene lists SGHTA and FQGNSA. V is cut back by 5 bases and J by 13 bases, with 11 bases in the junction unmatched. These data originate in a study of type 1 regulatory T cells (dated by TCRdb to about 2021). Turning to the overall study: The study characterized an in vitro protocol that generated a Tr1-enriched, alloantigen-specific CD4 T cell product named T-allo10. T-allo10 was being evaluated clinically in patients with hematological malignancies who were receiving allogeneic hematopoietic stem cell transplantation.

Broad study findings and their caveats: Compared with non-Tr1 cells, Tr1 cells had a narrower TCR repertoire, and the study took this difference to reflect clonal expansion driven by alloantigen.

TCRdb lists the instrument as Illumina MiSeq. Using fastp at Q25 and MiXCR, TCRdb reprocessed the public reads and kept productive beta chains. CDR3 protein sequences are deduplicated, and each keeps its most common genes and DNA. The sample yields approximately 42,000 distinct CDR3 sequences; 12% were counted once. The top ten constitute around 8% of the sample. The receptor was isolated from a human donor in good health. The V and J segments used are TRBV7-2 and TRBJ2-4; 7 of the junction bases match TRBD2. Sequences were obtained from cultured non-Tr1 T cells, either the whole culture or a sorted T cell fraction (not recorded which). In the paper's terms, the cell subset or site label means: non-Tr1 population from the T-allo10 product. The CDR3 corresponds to CASSPGLVNEQYF. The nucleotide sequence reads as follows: TGTGCCAGCAGCCCTGGACTAGTCAATGAGCAGTACTTC.